Included here is one TCR beta chain sequence, with context. The entry originates in a study of blood T cell repertoires in COVID-19. Study as a whole: Spain, Italy and the United States supplied samples that represented acute and convalescent COVID-19. The analysed material was cDNA or gDNA that came from T cells, B-cell-depleted T cells, or PBMCs.

Authors' analysis steps: By means of reference gene primer amplification, nucleated cell counts were estimated. TCRdb keeps only in-frame clones here, not all; method: immunoSEQ multiplex PCR. V and J calls and clone size are those listed in that table; D and trimming were worked out from the DNA. The data show 200,000 to 250,000 clones, roughly 80% seen once. The CDR3 is 15 residues long. V was pared by 5 bases and J by 1 base, with 14 bases between. Looked up from germline, CDR1 is MGHRA and CDR2 is YSYEKL. Sequencing was carried out using peripheral blood. This sequence was found in a woman aged 50 to 60 with acute or convalescent COVID-19. The rearrangement uses TRBV4-1 and TRBJ1-2; the D gene is possibly TRBD1 (6 bases). This chain's CDR3 is CASSTGEGDNYGYTF. The CDR3 DNA sequence: TGCGCCAGCAGCACCGGGGAGGGGGATAACTATGGCTACACCTTC.